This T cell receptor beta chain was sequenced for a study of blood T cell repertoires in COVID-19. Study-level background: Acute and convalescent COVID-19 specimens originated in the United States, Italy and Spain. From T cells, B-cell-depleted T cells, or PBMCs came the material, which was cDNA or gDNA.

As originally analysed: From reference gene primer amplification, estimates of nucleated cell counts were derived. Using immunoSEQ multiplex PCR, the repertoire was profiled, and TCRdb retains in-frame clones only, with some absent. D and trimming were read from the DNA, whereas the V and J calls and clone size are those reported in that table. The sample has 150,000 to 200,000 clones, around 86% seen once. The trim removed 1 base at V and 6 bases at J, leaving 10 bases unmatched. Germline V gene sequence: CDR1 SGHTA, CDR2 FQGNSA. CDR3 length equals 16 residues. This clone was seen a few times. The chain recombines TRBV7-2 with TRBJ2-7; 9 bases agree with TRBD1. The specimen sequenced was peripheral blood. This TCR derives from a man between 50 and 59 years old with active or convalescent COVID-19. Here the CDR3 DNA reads TGTGCCAGCAGCTTAGGTCAGACAGGGGGAAGGTTCGAGCAGTACTTC. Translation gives CASSLGQTGGRFEQYF.